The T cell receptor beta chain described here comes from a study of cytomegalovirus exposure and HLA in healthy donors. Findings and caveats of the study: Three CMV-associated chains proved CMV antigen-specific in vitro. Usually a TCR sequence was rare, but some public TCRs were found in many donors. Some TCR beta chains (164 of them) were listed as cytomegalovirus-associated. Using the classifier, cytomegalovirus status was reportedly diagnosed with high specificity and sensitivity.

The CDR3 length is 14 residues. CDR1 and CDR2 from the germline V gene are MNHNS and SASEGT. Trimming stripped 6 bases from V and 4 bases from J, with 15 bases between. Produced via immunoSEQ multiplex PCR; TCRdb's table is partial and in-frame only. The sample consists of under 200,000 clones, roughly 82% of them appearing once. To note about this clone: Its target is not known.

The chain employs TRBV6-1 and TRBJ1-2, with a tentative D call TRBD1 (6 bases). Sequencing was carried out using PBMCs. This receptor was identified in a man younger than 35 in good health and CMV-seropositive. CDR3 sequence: CASRVVGAGYGYTF. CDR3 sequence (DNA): TGTGCCAGCAGGGTAGTGGGGGCCGGCTATGGCTACACCTTC.